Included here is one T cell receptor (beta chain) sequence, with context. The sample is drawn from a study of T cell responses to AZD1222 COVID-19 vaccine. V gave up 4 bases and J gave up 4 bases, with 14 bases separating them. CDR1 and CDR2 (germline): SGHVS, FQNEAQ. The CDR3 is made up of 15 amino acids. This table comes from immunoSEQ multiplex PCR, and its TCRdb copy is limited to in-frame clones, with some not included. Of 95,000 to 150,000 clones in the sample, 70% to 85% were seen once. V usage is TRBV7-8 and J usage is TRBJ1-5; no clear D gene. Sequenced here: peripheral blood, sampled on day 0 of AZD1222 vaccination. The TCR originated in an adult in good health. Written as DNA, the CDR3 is TGTGCCAGCAGCTCCTCGGGAGGCGGTAATCAGCCCCAGCATTTT. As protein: CASSSSGGGNQPQHF.